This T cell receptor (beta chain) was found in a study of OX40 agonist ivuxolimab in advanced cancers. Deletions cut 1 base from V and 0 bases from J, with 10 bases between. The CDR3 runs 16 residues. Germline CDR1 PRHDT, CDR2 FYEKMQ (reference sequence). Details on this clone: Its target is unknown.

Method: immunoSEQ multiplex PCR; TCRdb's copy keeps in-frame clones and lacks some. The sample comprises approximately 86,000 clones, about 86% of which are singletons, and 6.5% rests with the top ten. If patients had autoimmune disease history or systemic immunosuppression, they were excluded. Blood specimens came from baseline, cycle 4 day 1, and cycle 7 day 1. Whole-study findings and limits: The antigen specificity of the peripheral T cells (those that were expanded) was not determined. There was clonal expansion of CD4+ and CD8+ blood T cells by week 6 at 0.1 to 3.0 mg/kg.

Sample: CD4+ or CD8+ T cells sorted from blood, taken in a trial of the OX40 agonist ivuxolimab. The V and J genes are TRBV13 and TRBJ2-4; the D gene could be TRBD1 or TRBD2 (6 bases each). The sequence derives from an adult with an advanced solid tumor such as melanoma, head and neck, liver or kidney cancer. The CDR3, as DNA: TGTGCCAGCAGCTTAGTCGAGGGGGGAGCCAAAAACATTCAGTACTTC. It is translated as CASSLVEGGAKNIQYF.